This T cell receptor (beta chain) was identified in a study of CD8 T cells in ankylosing spondylitis. Study-wide points: Relatively scarce in peripheral blood, disease-linked clones were CD8+. Matched ankylosing spondylitis synovial fluid reportedly contained a significantly enriched population of disease-linked clones. About 8 highly homologous variants made up a TCR beta motif that seemed to typify ankylosing spondylitis blood.

Preparation of TCR beta libraries was done by quantitative 5'-RACE with molecular barcodes. Using its own MiXCR run on the 5' RACE reads, TCRdb lists one record per CDR3 protein. The table lists 220,000 or so distinct CDR3 sequences, roughly a tenth of them singletons. There are 14 residues in the CDR3. Trimming shortened V by 6 bases and J by 3 bases, and 13 bases separated the two germline ends. There are a few counts of this clonotype. No antigen is known for it. The sample consisted of blood, either unsorted or a sorted T cell fraction (not recorded which). The chain employs TRBV12-3 or TRBV12-4 and TRBJ2-3, with D maybe TRBD1 (6 bases). This TCR was sampled from a male donor with ankylosing spondylitis or in good health (not recorded which). CDR3 residues: CASSRSTGTDTQYF. The CDR3 nucleotides read TGTGCCAGCAGCCGCTCCACAGGGACAGATACGCAGTATTTT.